This entry concerns a single TCR beta chain. The data derive from a study of blood T cell repertoires in COVID-19. The assay was immunoSEQ multiplex PCR, and TCRdb's table has in-frame clones only and misses some. The sample gives some 270,000 clones, roughly 83% of which show up once; about 5.4% is in the top ten. Sequencing was done on a sample of peripheral blood. This clonotype was obtained from a woman of 80 years or more with COVID-19, enrolled during active disease.

CDR3 sequence: CASSPQGNYGYTF. In DNA form, the CDR3 reads TGTGCCAGCAGCCCACAGGGGAATTATGGCTACACCTTC. The V and J genes are TRBV9 and TRBJ1-2; 7 bases fit TRBD1. V was clipped by 4 bases and J by 5 bases; unmatched bases: 5. The germline gives CDR1 SGDLS, CDR2 YYNGEE. The CDR3 is 13 amino acids.